The present T cell receptor (beta chain) was sequenced within a study of PD-1 blockade in classical Hodgkin lymphoma. Study results and caveats: A reduction in baseline TCR diversity was reportedly seen in newly diagnosed patients relative to healthy donors. CD4+ TCR diversity rose significantly by C4D1, and CD8+ TCR diversity did not.

Patients all relapsed after autologous stem cell transplantation, and there was variation in brentuximab vedotin exposure. Sequencing was performed with immunoSEQ multiplex PCR; in TCRdb, only in-frame clones are kept and a portion is missing. The sample shows tens of thousands of clones, about nine tenths of them seen only once. Remarks on this clone: Its specificity is not known.

From germline, CDR1 is MNHNS and CDR2 SASEGT. The CDR3 consists of 12 residues. V was clipped by 11 bases and J by 2 bases; unmatched bases: 4. The receptor was derived from a human donor with classical Hodgkin lymphoma. The rearrangement joins TRBV6-1 to TRBJ2-7; 9 bases are a match to TRBD1. Source: peripheral blood mononuclear cells (PBMCs), taken at baseline. The CDR3 spells CASRTGAYEQYF. The CDR3 DNA reads as TGTGCCTCACGGACAGGGGCCTACGAGCAGTACTTC.